This T cell receptor (beta chain) was observed in a study of response to subunit inactivated influenza vaccine. Trimming took off 9 bases at V and 0 bases at J, with 18 bases between the two ends. Germline V gene lookup returns CDR1 MNHEY and CDR2 SVGEGT. This CDR3 has 15 amino acids. A single record per CDR3 protein comes from TCRdb applying MiXCR to the RT-PCR reads. The sample includes some 550,000 distinct CDR3 sequences, roughly 25% seen only once; the top ten take 2.8%. In addition, the sample was reused for a study of T cells expressing NK-cell markers. As that report states: As the method of synthesis, 5'RACE template switching with UMIs yielded TCR beta cDNA. For six donors, the dominant NKG2C+ clonotypes made up roughly 1.0-8% of their CD8+ T cells. The same clonotypes also predominated in the CD3+CD56-NKG2C+ fraction of several donors.

This specimen consisted of CD4+ T cells sorted from PBMCs, obtained 11 to 12 days after vaccination. V and J are TRBV6-2 or TRBV6-3 and TRBJ2-7; D is possibly TRBD2 (6 bases). The receptor comes from a man aged 45-60 years who received an inactivated influenza vaccine. The CDR3 coding sequence is TGTGCCAGTCACCCGGCGGGACGTTACTCCTACGAGCAGTACTTC. Its translation is CASHPAGRYSYEQYF.